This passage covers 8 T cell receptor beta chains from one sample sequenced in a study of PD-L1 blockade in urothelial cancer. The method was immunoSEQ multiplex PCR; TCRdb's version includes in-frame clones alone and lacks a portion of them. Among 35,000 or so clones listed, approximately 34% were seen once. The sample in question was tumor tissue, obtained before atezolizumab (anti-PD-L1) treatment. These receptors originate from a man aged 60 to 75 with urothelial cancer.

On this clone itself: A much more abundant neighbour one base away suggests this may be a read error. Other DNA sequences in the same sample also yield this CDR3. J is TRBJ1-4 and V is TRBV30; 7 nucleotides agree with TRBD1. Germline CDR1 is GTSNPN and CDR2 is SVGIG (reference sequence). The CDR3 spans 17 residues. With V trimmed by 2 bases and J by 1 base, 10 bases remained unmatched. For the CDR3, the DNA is TGTGCCTGGAGTTACCTCCGACAGGGAGGAACTAATGAAAAACTGTTTTTT. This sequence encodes CAWSYLRQGGTNEKLFF.

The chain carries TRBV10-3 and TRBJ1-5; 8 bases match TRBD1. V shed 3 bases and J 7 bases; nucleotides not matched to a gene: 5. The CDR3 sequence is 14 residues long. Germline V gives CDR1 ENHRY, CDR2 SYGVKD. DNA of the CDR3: TGTGCCATCAGTGACGACAGGGGACAACAGCCCCAGCATTTT. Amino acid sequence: CAISDDRGQQPQHF.

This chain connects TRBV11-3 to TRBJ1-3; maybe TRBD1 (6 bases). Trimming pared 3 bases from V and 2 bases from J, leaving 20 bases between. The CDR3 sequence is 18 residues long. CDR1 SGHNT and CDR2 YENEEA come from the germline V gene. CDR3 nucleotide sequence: TGTGCCAGCAGCTTTCAGGGGAATAGGTTTGGGGCTGGAAACACCATATATTTT. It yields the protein CASSFQGNRFGAGNTIYF. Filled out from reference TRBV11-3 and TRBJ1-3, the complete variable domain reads EAGVVQSPRYKIIEKKQPVAFWCNPISGHNTLYWYLQNLGQGPELLIRYENEEAVDDSQLPKDRFSAERLKGVDSTLKIQPAELGDSAVYLCASSFQGNRFGAGNTIYFGEGSWLTVV.

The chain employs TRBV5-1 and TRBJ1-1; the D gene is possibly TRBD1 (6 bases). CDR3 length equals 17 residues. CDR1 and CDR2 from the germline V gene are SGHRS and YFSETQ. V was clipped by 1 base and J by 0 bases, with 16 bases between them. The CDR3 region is CASSLLGAGLMNTEAFF. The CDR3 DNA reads TGCGCCAGCAGCTTGTTGGGGGCGGGTCTCATGAACACTGAAGCTTTCTTT.

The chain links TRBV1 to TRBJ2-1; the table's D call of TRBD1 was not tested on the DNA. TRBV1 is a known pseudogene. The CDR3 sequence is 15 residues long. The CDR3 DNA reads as TGCGCCAGCAGACCCGGGACAGGGTCCTACAATGAGCAGTTCTTC. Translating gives CASRPGTGSYNEQFF.

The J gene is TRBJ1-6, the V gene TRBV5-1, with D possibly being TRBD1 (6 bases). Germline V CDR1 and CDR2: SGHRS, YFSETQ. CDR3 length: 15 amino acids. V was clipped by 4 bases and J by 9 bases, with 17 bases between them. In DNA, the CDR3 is TGCGCCAGCAGCCCTGATCCAGGGGTGCGTTCACCCCTCCACTTT. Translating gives CASSPDPGVRSPLHF.

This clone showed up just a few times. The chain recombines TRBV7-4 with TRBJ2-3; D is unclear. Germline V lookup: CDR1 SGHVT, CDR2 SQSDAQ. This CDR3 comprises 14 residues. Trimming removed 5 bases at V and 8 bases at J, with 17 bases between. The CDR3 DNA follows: TGTGCCAGCAGCGCCTCATGGGAAAGTAGTACGCAGTATTTT. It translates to CASSASWESSTQYF.

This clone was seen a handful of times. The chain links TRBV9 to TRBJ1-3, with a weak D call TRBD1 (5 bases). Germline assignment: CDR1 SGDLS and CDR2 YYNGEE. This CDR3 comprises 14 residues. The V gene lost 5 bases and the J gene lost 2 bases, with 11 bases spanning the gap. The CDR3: CASSERGTGNTIYF. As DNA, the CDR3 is TGTGCCAGCAGTGAAAGGGGAACTGGAAACACCATATATTTT.